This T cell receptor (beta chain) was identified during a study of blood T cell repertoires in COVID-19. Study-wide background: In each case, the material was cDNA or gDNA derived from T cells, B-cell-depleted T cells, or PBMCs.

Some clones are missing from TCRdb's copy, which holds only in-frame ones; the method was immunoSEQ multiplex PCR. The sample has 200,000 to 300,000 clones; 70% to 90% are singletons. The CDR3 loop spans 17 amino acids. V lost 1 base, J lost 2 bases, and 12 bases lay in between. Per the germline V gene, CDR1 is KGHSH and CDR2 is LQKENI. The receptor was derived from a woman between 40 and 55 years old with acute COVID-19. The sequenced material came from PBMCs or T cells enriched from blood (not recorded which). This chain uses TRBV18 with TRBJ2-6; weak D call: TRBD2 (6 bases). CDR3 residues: CASSPLPTGAGANVLTF. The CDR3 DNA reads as TGTGCCAGCTCACCACTCCCCACGGGGGCTGGGGCCAACGTCCTGACTTTC.